A single sample is the source of the 15 T cell receptor beta chains below, sequenced in a study of blood T cell repertoires in COVID-19. Libraries were prepared by immunoSEQ multiplex PCR; TCRdb keeps only in-frame clonotypes and omits some of them. The sample includes about 110,000 clones, around 76% of them seen just once. The specimen sequenced was peripheral blood. The receptor source for this set is a woman in her 70s with acute or convalescent COVID-19.

This chain links TRBV29-1 with TRBJ1-3, with D tentatively TRBD1 (6 bases). CDR3 length equals 11 residues. Germline lookup yields CDR1 SQVTM and CDR2 ANQGSEA. V was cut by 5 bases and J by 10 bases, with 12 bases left in between. CDR3 DNA: TGCAGCGTTTCGGACAGCTCAACCATATATTTT. It yields the protein CSVSDSSTIYF.

The J gene is TRBJ1-2, the V gene TRBV12-3 or TRBV12-4, with D unresolved. The CDR3 has 12 residues. Between the trimmed V and J ends, which lost 6 bases and 8 bases, there was a span of 13 bases. CDR3 protein: CASSSAGVGYTF. Written as DNA, the CDR3 is TGTGCCAGCAGCTCCGCCGGGGTGGGCTACACCTTC.

The V call is TRBV6-1, the J call TRBJ1-2; D is unclear. This CDR3 region has 14 residues. Looked up from germline, CDR1 is MNHNS and CDR2 is SASEGT. The ends were cut back, 2 bases at V and 3 bases at J, with 10 bases in the middle. The CDR3 is CASSEFGSDYGYTF. CDR3 sequence (DNA): TGTGCCAGCAGTGAATTCGGCAGCGACTATGGCTACACCTTC.

The table lists this clone with a few counts. J is TRBJ2-2 and V is TRBV4-3; D uncertain. Germline assignment: CDR1 LGHNA and CDR2 YSLEER. V was pared by 0 bases and J by 6 bases, with 14 bases between. The CDR3 is 16 amino acids. CDR3 loop: CASSQEFRVGAGELFF. DNA of the CDR3: TGCGCCAGCAGCCAAGAATTCCGGGTGGGTGCCGGGGAGCTGTTTTTT.

This clone turned up a few times. The chain recombines TRBV5-1 with TRBJ1-5, with D perhaps matching TRBD1 (6 bases). Germline V gene sequence: CDR1 SGHRS, CDR2 YFSETQ. V was pared by 4 bases and J by 1 base, with 18 bases between. The CDR3 is made up of 17 amino acids. The CDR3 loop is CASSEGGFPISNQPQHF. For the CDR3, the DNA is TGCGCCAGCAGCGAAGGGGGATTTCCAATAAGCAATCAGCCCCAGCATTTT.

V and J are TRBV5-1 and TRBJ2-3; D possibly corresponds to TRBD1 (5 bases). V was shortened by 0 bases and J by 0 bases, with 11 bases between the two germline ends. The CDR3 length is 16 residues. Germline CDR1 is SGHRS and CDR2 is YFSETQ. The CDR3 nucleotides read TGCGCCAGCAGCTTGGGCAGGGCAACTAGCACAGATACGCAGTATTTT. Translation gives CASSLGRATSTDTQYF. Based on the CDR3 plus reference TRBV5-1 and TRBJ2-3, the full variable domain is KAGVTQTPRYLIKTRGQQVTLSCSPISGHRSVSWYQQTPGQGLQFLFEYFSETQRNKGNFPGRFSGRQFSNSRSEMNVSTLELGDSALYLCASSLGRATSTDTQYFGPGTRLTVL.

This clone was detected once. The rearrangement links TRBV3-1 (or the pseudogene TRBV3-2) to TRBJ1-6, with D uncertain. The V gene lost 5 bases and the J gene lost 1 base, with 9 bases spanning the gap. Germline-derived CDR1 and CDR2 are LGHDT and YNNKEL (reference sequence). There are 15 residues in the CDR3. This chain's CDR3 is CASSTGGSYNSPLHF. The CDR3 nucleotides are TGTGCCAGCAGCACCGGAGGGTCCTATAATTCACCCCTCCACTTT.

The rearrangement uses TRBV29-1 and TRBJ1-1; D possibly corresponds to TRBD1 (5 bases). Germline CDR1 SQVTM, CDR2 ANQGSEA. Between the trimmed V and J ends, which lost 8 bases and 4 bases, there was a span of 20 bases. CDR3 size: 14 residues. DNA of the CDR3: TGCAGCCCCGGAGGGGACGGCGTAGGCACTGAAGCTTTCTTT. It yields the protein CSPGGDGVGTEAFF.

J is TRBJ1-1 and V is TRBV2; D is unresolved. The CDR3 extends over 16 amino acids. V was clipped by 2 bases and J by 5 bases, with 18 bases between them. The germline CDR1 and CDR2 sequences are SNHLY and FYNNEI. CDR3 coding DNA: TGTGCCAGCAGTGAAAGGGTCTGGGGAGGAGGTACTGAAGCTTTCTTT. This translates into CASSERVWGGGTEAFF. Combining the CDR3 with reference TRBV2 and TRBJ1-1 gives the whole variable domain EPEVTQTPSHQVTQMGQEVILRCVPISNHLYFYWYRQILGQKVEFLVSFYNNEISEKSEIFDDQFSVERPDGSNFTLKIRSTKLEDSAMYFCASSERVWGGGTEAFFGQGTRLTVV.

The sample holds a few counts of this clone. The rearrangement uses TRBV10-3 and TRBJ1-3; a possible D gene is TRBD1 (6 bases). The CDR3 contains 16 residues. Germline V gene sequence: CDR1 ENHRY, CDR2 SYGVKD. Between the trimmed V and J ends, which lost 3 bases and 4 bases, there was a span of 16 bases. The chain's CDR3 is CAISDLQGQGGNTIYF. CDR3 in DNA: TGTGCCATCAGTGATTTACAGGGCCAAGGGGGAAACACCATATATTTT.

The chain couples TRBV13 to TRBJ2-3, with D hard to call. V lost 2 bases and J 0 bases, leaving 9 bases between the germline ends. Germline values: CDR1 PRHDT, CDR2 FYEKMQ (reference sequence). The CDR3 consists of 15 residues. CDR3 in amino acids: CASSLRAPSTDTQYF. Here the CDR3 DNA reads TGTGCCAGCAGCTTACGTGCGCCGAGCACAGATACGCAGTATTTT. Drawing the rest from reference TRBV13 and TRBJ2-3, the complete variable domain is AAGVIQSPRHLIKEKRETATLKCYPIPRHDTVYWYQQGPGQDPQFLISFYEKMQSDKGSIPDRFSAQQFSDYHSELNMSSLELGDSALYFCASSLRAPSTDTQYFGPGTRLTVL.

This clone showed up just a few times. The sample holds other DNA sequences that translate to the same CDR3. V and J are TRBV5-5 and TRBJ2-7, with 8 positions matching TRBD1. V shed 2 bases, J shed 3 bases, and the junction held 7 bases outside the gene matches. The CDR3 has 15 amino acids. Per the germline V gene, CDR1 is SGHKS and CDR2 is YYEKEE (reference sequence). The CDR3 is CASSFSDRVDYEQYF. The CDR3 DNA reads TGTGCCAGCAGCTTCTCGGACAGGGTTGACTACGAGCAGTACTTC.

The chain joins TRBV5-1 to TRBJ1-1, with 9 positions matching TRBD1. The CDR3 length is 14 residues. V lost 3 bases and J lost 3; bases outside the gene matches: 3. Germline CDR1 SGHRS, CDR2 YFSETQ. Written as DNA, the CDR3 is TGCGCCAGCAGCTCGGGACAGGGTTACACTGAAGCTTTCTTT. It codes for CASSSGQGYTEAFF. The full variable domain, completed using reference TRBV5-1 and TRBJ1-1, is KAGVTQTPRYLIKTRGQQVTLSCSPISGHRSVSWYQQTPGQGLQFLFEYFSETQRNKGNFPGRFSGRQFSNSRSEMNVSTLELGDSALYLCASSSGQGYTEAFFGQGTRLTVV.

The CDR3 is CASSTGVTGELFF. CDR3 nucleotides: TGTGCCAGTAGTACAGGGGTCACCGGGGAGCTGTTTTTT. The chain is built from TRBV19 and TRBJ2-2, with TRBD1 as a possible D gene (6 bases). Per germline, CDR1 LNHDA and CDR2 SQIVND (reference sequence). The CDR3 contains 13 residues. The V end was cut by 4 bases, the J end by 4 bases, with 7 bases between.

The genes are TRBV6-2 or TRBV6-3 and TRBJ2-5, with 9 bases identical to TRBD2. The CDR3 has 15 residues. J lost 4 bases, V lost 6 bases, and 9 bases had no gene match. The germline V gene encodes CDR1 MNHEY and CDR2 SVGEGT. For the CDR3, the DNA is TGTGCCAGCAGCCCCGGACTAGCGCGTGCAGAGACCCAGTACTTC. Translation gives CASSPGLARAETQYF.